Below are 10 T cell receptor beta chains sequenced from a single sample in a study of CD8 T cells in ankylosing spondylitis. TCRdb itself ran the 5' RACE reads through MiXCR, one entry per CDR3 protein. Of under 400,000 distinct CDR3 sequences listed, 11% are singletons. The source material was blood, either unsorted or a sorted T cell fraction (not recorded which). The receptors were sampled from a female donor with ankylosing spondylitis or in good health (not recorded which).

This chain joins TRBV20-1 and TRBJ2-4; TRBD1 or TRBD2 may be the D gene (5 bases each). CDR3 length: 16 amino acids. Germline CDR1 is DFQATT and CDR2 is SNEGSKA (reference sequence). V gave up 3 bases and J gave up 0 bases, with 15 bases separating them. CDR3: CSASDPGPLAKNIQYF. The CDR3 nucleotides are TGCAGTGCTAGCGATCCGGGACCGCTAGCCAAAAACATTCAGTACTTC.

This clonotype was detected a few times. This chain uses TRBV2 with TRBJ2-7; 7 bases align to TRBD1. CDR1 and CDR2 from the germline V gene are SNHLY and FYNNEI. V shed 4 bases, J shed 6 bases, and the junction held 27 bases outside the gene matches. This CDR3 has 20 residues. CDR3: CASSVPSDGQVLLEVSEQYF. DNA for the CDR3: TGTGCCAGCAGTGTCCCCTCTGACGGACAGGTCTTATTGGAGGTGAGCGAGCAGTACTTC.

This clonotype was recorded many times. The chain couples TRBV12-3 or TRBV12-4 to TRBJ2-2; 8 bases agree with TRBD2. J lost 4 bases, V lost 6 bases, and 4 bases had no gene match. This CDR3 contains 14 residues. The CDR3 loop reads CASRTSAGTGELFF. CDR3 in DNA: TGTGCCAGCAGGACTAGCGCGGGCACCGGGGAGCTGTTTTTT.

This clonotype was detected many times. The rearrangement links TRBV5-1 to TRBJ2-7, with D perhaps matching TRBD1 or TRBD2 (5 bases each). The CDR3 runs to 13 residues. V was pared by 5 bases and J by 3 bases, with 12 bases between. The germline CDR1 and CDR2 sequences are SGHRS and YFSETQ. The CDR3 region has the DNA TGCGCCAGCAGTCAAGGGACGCACTACGAGCAGTACTTC. Its translation: CASSQGTHYEQYF.

The J gene is TRBJ1-2, the V gene TRBV5-1; 12 bases are a match to TRBD1. The CDR3 length is 19 residues. The V and J ends lost 3 bases and 4 bases, in that order; junction bases with no gene match: 16. The germline V gene has CDR1 SGHRS and CDR2 YFSETQ. CDR3 protein: CASSSAPGTGGAVIYGYTF. The CDR3 nucleotides read TGCGCCAGCAGCTCAGCCCCTGGGACAGGGGGCGCAGTTATCTATGGCTACACCTTC.

A few counts support this clonotype. The CDR3 reads CASSLNGEGYTF. As DNA, the CDR3 is TGTGCCAGCAGCTTGAACGGGGAAGGCTACACCTTC. The V and J genes are TRBV7-9 and TRBJ1-2; D ambiguous. Germline-derived CDR1 and CDR2 are SEHNR and FQNEAQ (reference sequence). Between the trimmed V and J ends, which lost 3 bases and 8 bases, there was a span of 10 bases. The CDR3 is 12 residues long.

This clonotype has a count of ten or more. The chain employs TRBV6-5 and TRBJ2-3; a weak D match, TRBD1 (5 bases). The CDR3 spans 16 residues. V lost 4 bases to trimming and J lost 1 base, with 15 bases between them. Germline assignment: CDR1 MNHEY and CDR2 SVGAGI. The CDR3 region is CASSSVKGQGTDTQYF. DNA of the CDR3: TGTGCCAGCAGTTCCGTCAAGGGGCAGGGCACAGATACGCAGTATTTT.

This clonotype was recorded at least ten times. The chain couples TRBV5-1 to TRBJ2-5, with D unclear. Trimming cost V 1 base and J 3 bases, with 7 bases left between them. This CDR3 has 13 amino acids. CDR1 SGHRS and CDR2 YFSETQ come from the germline V gene. DNA of the CDR3: TGCGCCAGCAGCTTGTCTGTGGAAGAGACCCAGTACTTC. Amino acid sequence: CASSLSVEETQYF.

This clonotype was recorded many times. The genes are TRBV5-1 and TRBJ2-7; D unclear. Looked up from germline, CDR1 is SGHRS and CDR2 is YFSETQ. This CDR3 spans 14 amino acids. V was shortened by 0 bases and J by 2 bases, with 9 bases between the two germline ends. The CDR3 loop reads CASSLAQEPYEQYF. The CDR3 DNA sequence: TGCGCCAGCAGCTTGGCTCAGGAACCCTACGAGCAGTACTTC.

The V call is TRBV2, the J call TRBJ1-2; 10 nucleotides line up with TRBD1. Germline V CDR1 and CDR2: SNHLY, FYNNEI. CDR3 length: 14 residues. V gave up 5 bases and J gave up 7 bases; unmatched junction bases: 7. The CDR3 protein is CASSRRTGGSGYTF. The CDR3 region has the DNA TGTGCCAGCAGTCGACGGACAGGGGGAAGTGGCTACACCTTC.